This TCR beta chain stems from a study of blood T cell repertoires in COVID-19. The overall study: Donors in the United States, Italy and Spain gave samples during acute or convalescent COVID-19.

Per the original data handling: By means of reference gene primer amplification, nucleated cell counts were estimated. Method: immunoSEQ multiplex PCR; TCRdb's copy keeps in-frame clones and lacks some. That table is the source of V, J and clone size, and D and trimming were worked out from the DNA. The data show some 140,000 clones, approximately 77% seen once. V shed 0 bases and J 13 bases; nucleotides not matched to a gene: 10. In germline, CDR1 is ENHRY, CDR2 SYGVKD. CDR3 length: 14 amino acids. The chain joins TRBV10-3 to TRBJ2-7, with 9 bases aligning to TRBD1. The origin of this receptor is a man older than 75 with acute or convalescent COVID-19. Source material: peripheral blood. CDR3 bases: TGTGCCATCAGTGAGTCGCAGGGACAGGGCCTTACTTACTTC. Amino acids: CAISESQGQGLTYF.